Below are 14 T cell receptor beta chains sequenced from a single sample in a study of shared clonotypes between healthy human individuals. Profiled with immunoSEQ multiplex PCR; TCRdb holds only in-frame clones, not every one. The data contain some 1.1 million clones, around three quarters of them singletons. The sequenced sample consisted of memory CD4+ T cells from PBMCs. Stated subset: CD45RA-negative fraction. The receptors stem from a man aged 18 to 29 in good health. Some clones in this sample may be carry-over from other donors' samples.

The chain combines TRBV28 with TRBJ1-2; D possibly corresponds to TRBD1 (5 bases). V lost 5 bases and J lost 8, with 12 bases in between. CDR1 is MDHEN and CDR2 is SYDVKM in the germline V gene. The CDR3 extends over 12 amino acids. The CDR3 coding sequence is TGTGCCAGCAGTCCGGGGCCCCTAGGCTACACCTTC. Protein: CASSPGPLGYTF.

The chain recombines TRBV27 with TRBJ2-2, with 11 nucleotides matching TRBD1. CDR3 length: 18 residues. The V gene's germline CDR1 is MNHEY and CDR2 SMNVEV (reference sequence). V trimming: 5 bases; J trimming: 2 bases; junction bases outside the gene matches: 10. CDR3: CASSARWTGGTNTGELFF. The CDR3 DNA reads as TGTGCCAGCAGTGCTCGATGGACAGGGGGCACCAACACCGGGGAGCTGTTTTTT.

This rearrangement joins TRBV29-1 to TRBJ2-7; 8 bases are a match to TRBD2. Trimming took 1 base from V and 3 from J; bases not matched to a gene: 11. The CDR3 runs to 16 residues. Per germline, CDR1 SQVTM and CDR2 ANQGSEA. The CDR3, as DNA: TGCAGCGTTGAAGCCTTCAGAGCGGGAGTGAGCTACGAGCAGTACTTC. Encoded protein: CSVEAFRAGVSYEQYF.

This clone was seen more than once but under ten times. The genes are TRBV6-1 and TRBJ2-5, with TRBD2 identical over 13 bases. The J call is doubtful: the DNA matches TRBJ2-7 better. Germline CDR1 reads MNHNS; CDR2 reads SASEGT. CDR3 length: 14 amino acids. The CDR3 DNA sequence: TGTGCCAGCAGTCGACTAGCGGGAGGCTACGAGCAGTACTTC. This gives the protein CASSRLAGGYEQYF.

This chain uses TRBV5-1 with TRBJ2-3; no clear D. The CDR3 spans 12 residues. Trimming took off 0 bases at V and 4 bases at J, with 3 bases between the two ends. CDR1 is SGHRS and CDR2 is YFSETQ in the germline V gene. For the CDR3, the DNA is TGCGCCAGCAGCTTGGCGTCAGATACGCAGTATTTT. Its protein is CASSLASDTQYF.

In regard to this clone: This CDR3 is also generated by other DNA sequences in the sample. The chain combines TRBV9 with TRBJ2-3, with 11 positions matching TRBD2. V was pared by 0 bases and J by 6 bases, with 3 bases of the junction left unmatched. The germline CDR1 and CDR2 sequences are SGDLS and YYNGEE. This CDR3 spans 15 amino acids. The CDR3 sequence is CASSVELAGADTQYF. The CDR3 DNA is TGTGCCAGCAGCGTAGAACTAGCGGGAGCGGATACGCAGTATTTT.

The CDR3 here is CAWSVLGAGGGYTF. CDR3 in DNA: TGTGCCTGGAGTGTACTAGGGGCAGGTGGTGGCTACACCTTC. The chain joins TRBV30 to TRBJ1-2, with D possibly being TRBD1 (5 bases). The CDR3 contains 14 residues. The V gene lost 0 bases and the J gene lost 7 bases, with 15 bases spanning the gap. Germline V gene data show CDR1 as GTSNPN and CDR2 as SVGIG (reference sequence). The whole variable domain, remainder taken from reference TRBV30 and TRBJ1-2, is SQTIHQWPATLVQPVGSPLSLECTVEGTSNPNLYWYRQAAGRGLQLLFYSVGIGQISSEVPQNLSASRPQDRQFILSSKKLLLSDSGFYLCAWSVLGAGGGYTFGSGTRLTVV.

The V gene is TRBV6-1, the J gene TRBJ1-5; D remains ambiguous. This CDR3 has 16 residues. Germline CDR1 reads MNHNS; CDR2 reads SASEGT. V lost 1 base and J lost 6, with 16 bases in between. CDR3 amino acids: CASSEEEVSVGQPQHF. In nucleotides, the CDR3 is TGTGCCAGCAGTGAAGAGGAGGTGTCAGTGGGTCAGCCCCAGCATTTT.

DNA for the CDR3: TGTGCCAGCTCCCCCAGGCGGACAGGGCAAGAGACCCAGTACTTC. It is translated as CASSPRRTGQETQYF. This rearrangement joins TRBV18 to TRBJ2-5; 8 bases map to TRBD1. Germline V lookup: CDR1 KGHSH, CDR2 LQKENI. J lost 2 bases, V lost 6 bases, and 8 bases had no gene match. The CDR3 is 15 residues long.

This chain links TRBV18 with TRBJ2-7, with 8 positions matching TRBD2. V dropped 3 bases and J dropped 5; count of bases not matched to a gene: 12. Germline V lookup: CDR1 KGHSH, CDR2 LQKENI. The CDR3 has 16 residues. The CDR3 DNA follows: TGTGCCAGCTCACCGGCTGGGAGCGGGAGATCGCACGAGCAGTACTTC. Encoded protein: CASSPAGSGRSHEQYF.

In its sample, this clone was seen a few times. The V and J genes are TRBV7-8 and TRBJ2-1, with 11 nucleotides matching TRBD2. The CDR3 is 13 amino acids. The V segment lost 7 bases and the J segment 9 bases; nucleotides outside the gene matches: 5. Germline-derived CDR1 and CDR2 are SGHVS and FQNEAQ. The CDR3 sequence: CASMLAGGSEQFF. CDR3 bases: TGTGCCAGCATGCTAGCGGGAGGTAGTGAGCAGTTCTTC.

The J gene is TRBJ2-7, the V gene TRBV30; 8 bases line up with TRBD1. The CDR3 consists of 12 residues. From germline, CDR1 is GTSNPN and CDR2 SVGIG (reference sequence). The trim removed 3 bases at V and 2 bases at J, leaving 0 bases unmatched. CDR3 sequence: CAWRTGAYEQYF. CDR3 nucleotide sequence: TGTGCCTGGAGGACAGGGGCCTACGAGCAGTACTTC. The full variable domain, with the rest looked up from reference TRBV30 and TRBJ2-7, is SQTIHQWPATLVQPVGSPLSLECTVEGTSNPNLYWYRQAAGRGLQLLFYSVGIGQISSEVPQNLSASRPQDRQFILSSKKLLLSDSGFYLCAWRTGAYEQYFGPGTRLTVT.

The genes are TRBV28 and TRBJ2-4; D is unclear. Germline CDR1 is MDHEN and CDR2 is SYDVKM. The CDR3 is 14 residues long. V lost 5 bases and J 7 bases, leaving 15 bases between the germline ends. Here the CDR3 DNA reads TGTGCCAGCAGTCCCTCAGGTAAAGGCAACATTCAGTACTTC. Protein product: CASSPSGKGNIQYF. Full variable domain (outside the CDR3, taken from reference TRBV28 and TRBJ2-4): DVKVTQSSRYLVKRTGEKVFLECVQDMDHENMFWYRQDPGLGLRLIYFSYDVKMKEKGDIPEGYSVSREKKERFSLILESASTNQTSMYLCASSPSGKGNIQYFGAGTRLSVL.

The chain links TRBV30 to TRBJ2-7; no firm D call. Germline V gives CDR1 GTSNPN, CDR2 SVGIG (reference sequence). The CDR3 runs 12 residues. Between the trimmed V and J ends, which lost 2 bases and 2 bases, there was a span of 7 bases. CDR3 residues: CAWSLGPYEQYF. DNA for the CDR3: TGTGCCTGGAGTTTAGGACCCTACGAGCAGTACTTC.